This TCR beta chain was sequenced in a study of blood T cells in healthy people across ages. A sample-barcoded 5' primer and a J-beta primer mix were used in a second PCR of roughly 7 to 11 cycles. Tagging of each cDNA molecule was performed by a template-switch adaptor with 12 random nucleotides. In TCRdb, the 5' RACE reads were re-called with MiXCR into one record per CDR3 protein. The top ten hold roughly 13% of the sample, which has about 900,000 distinct CDR3 sequences, about 48% seen once. Trimming cost V 10 bases and J 3 bases, with 16 bases left between them. Per germline, CDR1 SGHTA and CDR2 FQGNSA. The CDR3 is 13 residues long. General study findings and limits: Observed TCR beta diversity showed a strong correlation with the percentage of naive T cells as measured by flow cytometry. Investigators treated diversity estimates from one million T cells as underestimates.

This clonotype was detected a few times. Antigen specificity is unknown. The draw of peripheral blood yielded about 10 milliliters from each donor. This chain uses TRBV7-2 with TRBJ2-7, with D perhaps matching TRBD1 (6 bases). Sequencing was performed on blood. This sequence was found in a man in his thirties or forties in good health. CDR3 DNA sequence: TGTGCCATCCACAGGGAGATTGGCTACGAGCAGTACTTC. Amino acid sequence: CAIHREIGYEQYF. Based on the CDR3 plus reference TRBV7-2 and TRBJ2-7, the full variable domain is GAGVSQSPSNKVTEKGKDVELRCDPISGHTALYWYRQSLGQGLEFLIYFQGNSAPDKSGLPSDRFSAERTGGSVSTLTIQRTQQEDSAVYLCAIHREIGYEQYFGPGTRLTVT.